These 6 T cell receptor beta chains were all obtained from the same sample, sequenced in a study of breast tumors, draining lymph nodes, adjacent tissues. TCRdb reanalysed the multiplex PCR reads using MiXCR and keeps one entry per CDR3 protein. The sample lists more than 80,000 distinct CDR3 sequences, less than 40% seen once, with 5.5% to 6% in the top ten. Samples came from axillary lymph nodes draining the breast cancer. Sequencing used axillary lymph node tissue. The receptors shown here come from a female donor with breast cancer. Some clones in this sample may be carry-over from other donors' samples.

In this sample, this clonotype turned up many times. This chain uses TRBV19 with TRBJ1-4; no reliable D call. The V and J ends lost 6 bases and 5 bases respectively, with 7 bases between them. Germline V CDR1 and CDR2: LNHDA, SQIVND (reference sequence). The CDR3 runs to 12 residues. The CDR3 reads CASSRKNEKLFF. CDR3 DNA: TGTGCCAGTAGCAGGAAGAATGAAAAACTGTTTTTT.

This clonotype was recorded at least ten times. CDR3 in DNA: TGTGCCACCAGCAGGGGGGCGGATAGCTATGGCTACACCTTC. Translating it yields CATSRGADSYGYTF. The chain has TRBV15 and TRBJ1-2; tentative D call: TRBD1 (6 bases). Germline CDR1 LNHNV, CDR2 YYDKDF (reference sequence). The CDR3 is made up of 14 amino acids. V was clipped by 3 bases and J by 4 bases, with 12 bases between them.

There are many counts of this clonotype. The junction differs from germline at one of its ends, possibly a read error. This chain links TRBV7-7 with TRBJ2-3; 7 bases agree with TRBD1. CDR1 and CDR2 from the germline V gene are SSHAT and FNYEAQ (reference sequence). The CDR3 totals 15 residues. The CDR3 DNA reads TGTGCTAGCAGCCTGACAGGGTTTCCCACAGATACGCAGTATTTT. Protein product: CASSLTGFPTDTQYF.

This clonotype came up many times. V is TRBV7-2 and J is TRBJ2-2, with a weak D call TRBD1 (6 bases). V lost 0 bases and J lost 5, with 19 bases in between. Germline V lookup: CDR1 SGHTA, CDR2 FQGNSA. CDR3 length: 18 amino acids. The CDR3 protein is CASSLADYRVEGTGELFF. The DNA for the CDR3 is TGTGCCAGCAGCTTAGCGGATTACAGGGTCGAGGGGACCGGGGAGCTGTTTTTT.

This clonotype was recorded at least ten times. The rearrangement joins TRBV29-1 to TRBJ2-5; D not certain. The CDR3 extends over 11 amino acids. CDR1 is SQVTM, CDR2 ANQGSEA, per germline. V was clipped by 4 bases and J by 6 bases, with 9 bases between them. CDR3 in amino acids: CSVGISKTQYF. In DNA, the CDR3 is TGCAGCGTTGGGATTTCAAAGACCCAGTACTTC.

This clonotype was found many times. One base away lies a much larger clone, so this may be a sequencing read error. The V gene is TRBV20-1, the J gene TRBJ2-1; TRBD2 agrees at 12 bases. CDR1 is DFQATT and CDR2 is SNEGSKA in the germline V gene (reference sequence). Trimming removed 2 bases from V and 11 bases from J; junction bases left unmatched: 13. The CDR3 has 16 residues. The CDR3 DNA sequence: TGCAGTGCTAGAACAAGGACTAGCGGGGCGCCTCCACAGCAGTTCTTC. Protein product: CSARTRTSGAPPQQFF.